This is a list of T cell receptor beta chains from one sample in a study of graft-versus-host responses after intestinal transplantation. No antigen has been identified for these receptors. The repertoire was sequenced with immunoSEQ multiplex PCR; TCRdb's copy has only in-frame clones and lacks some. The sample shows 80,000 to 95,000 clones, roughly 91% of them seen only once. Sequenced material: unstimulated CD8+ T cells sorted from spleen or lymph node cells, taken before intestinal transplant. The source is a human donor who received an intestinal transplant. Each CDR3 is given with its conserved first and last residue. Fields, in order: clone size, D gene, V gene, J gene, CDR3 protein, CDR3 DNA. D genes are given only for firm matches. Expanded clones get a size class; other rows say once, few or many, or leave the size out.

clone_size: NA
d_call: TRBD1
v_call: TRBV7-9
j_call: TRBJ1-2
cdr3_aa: CASSLVYRGRPNYGYTF
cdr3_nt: TGTGCCAGCAGCTTAGTCTACAGGGGGCGTCCAAACTATGGCTACACCTTC

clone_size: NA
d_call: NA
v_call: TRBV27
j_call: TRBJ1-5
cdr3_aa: CASSSGYSNQPQHF
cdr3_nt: TGTGCCAGCAGTTCAGGCTATAGCAATCAGCCCCAGCATTTT

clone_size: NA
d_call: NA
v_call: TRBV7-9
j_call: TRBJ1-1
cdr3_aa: CASSLGQPEAFF
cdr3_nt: TGTGCCAGCAGCTTAGGACAGCCCGAAGCTTTCTTT

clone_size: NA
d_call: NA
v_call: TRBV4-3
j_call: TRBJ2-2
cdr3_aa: CASSQDFPDPGELFF
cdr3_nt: TGCGCCAGCAGCCAAGATTTCCCAGATCCCGGGGAGCTGTTTTTT

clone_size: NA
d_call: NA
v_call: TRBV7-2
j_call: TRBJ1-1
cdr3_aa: CASSLFSGRGNTEAFF
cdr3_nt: TGTGCCAGCAGCTTATTCTCAGGGCGCGGGAACACTGAAGCTTTCTTT

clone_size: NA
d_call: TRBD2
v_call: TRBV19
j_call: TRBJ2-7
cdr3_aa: CASSALAGMAYEQYF
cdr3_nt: TGTGCCAGTAGTGCCCTAGCGGGAATGGCCTACGAGCAGTACTTC

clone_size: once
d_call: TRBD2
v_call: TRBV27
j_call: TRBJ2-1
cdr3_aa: CASSPTSAEQFF
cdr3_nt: TGTGCCAGCAGCCCCACTAGCGCTGAGCAGTTCTTC

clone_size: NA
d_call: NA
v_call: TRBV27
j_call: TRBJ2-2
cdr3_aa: CASSLSPTFRQNTGELFF
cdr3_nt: TGTGCCAGCAGTTTATCCCCGACTTTCCGTCAAAACACCGGGGAGCTGTTTTTT

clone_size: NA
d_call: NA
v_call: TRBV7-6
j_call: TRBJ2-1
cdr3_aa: CASSLGQRSSYNEQFF
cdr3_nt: TGTGCCAGCAGCTTAGGGCAGCGTAGCTCCTACAATGAGCAGTTCTTC

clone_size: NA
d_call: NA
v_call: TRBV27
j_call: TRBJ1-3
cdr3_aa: CASSLRGSGNTIYF
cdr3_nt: TGTGCCAGCAGTTTAAGAGGTTCTGGAAACACCATATATTTT

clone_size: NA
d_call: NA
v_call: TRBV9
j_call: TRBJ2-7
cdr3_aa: CASSVGAGSYEQYF
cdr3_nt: TGTGCCAGCAGCGTAGGGGCGGGCTCCTACGAGCAGTACTTC

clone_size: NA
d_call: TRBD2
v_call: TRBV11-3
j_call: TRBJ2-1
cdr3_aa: CASTVYGGVYNEQFF
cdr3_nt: TGTGCCAGCACCGTCTACGGGGGGGTTTACAATGAGCAGTTCTTC

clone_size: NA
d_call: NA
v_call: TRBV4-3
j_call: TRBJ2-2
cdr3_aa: CASSQVRGNGELFF
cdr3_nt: TGCGCCAGCAGCCAAGTACGGGGGAATGGGGAGCTGTTTTTT

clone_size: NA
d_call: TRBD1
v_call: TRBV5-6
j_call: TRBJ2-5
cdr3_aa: CASSSATGGWETQYF
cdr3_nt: TGTGCCAGCAGCTCGGCGACAGGGGGCTGGGAGACCCAGTACTTC